Listed below are T cell receptor beta chains from one sample, sequenced in a study of early T cells in non-severe SARS-CoV-2 infection. Each CDR3 protein gets one entry after TCRdb re-called the 5' RACE reads with MiXCR. Here the sample spans some 49,000 distinct CDR3 sequences, approximately 7.6% being singletons. The sample taken for sequencing was whole blood. All receptors come from an adult who was a healthcare worker with PCR-confirmed SARS-CoV-2 infection or an uninfected control (not recorded which). CDR3s include the opening cysteine and the closing phenylalanine or tryptophan. Fields, in order: D gene, clone size, V gene, J gene, CDR3 DNA, CDR3 protein. D genes are given only for firm matches. The size field is filled for only some rows; it gives once, few, many or a size class.

.	.	TRBV19	TRBJ2-6	TGTGCCAGTCTTCTGGGAACAGGGCCACTCTCTGGGGCCAACGTCCTGACTTTC	CASLLGTGPLSGANVLTF
.	many	TRBV5-1	TRBJ2-7	TGCGCCAGCAGCTTCGAGTTTTCCTCCGAGCAGTACTTC	CASSFEFSSEQYF
.	.	TRBV5-1	TRBJ2-7	TGCGCCAGCAGCTTTGACACCCCCTACGAGCAGTACTTC	CASSFDTPYEQYF
TRBD1	few	TRBV7-9	TRBJ2-5	TGTGCCAGCAGCCTAGGAGGACAGGGGGCCGTGGAGACCCAGTACTTC	CASSLGGQGAVETQYF
.	many	TRBV3-1	TRBJ2-2	TGTGCCAGCAGCCAAGACTGGGCACGCCGGAGCACCGGGGAGCTGTTTTTT	CASSQDWARRSTGELFF
.	many	TRBV9	TRBJ2-5	TGTGCCAGCAGCTTCGACGCCGGGGAGACCCAGTACTTC	CASSFDAGETQYF
.	medium-sized	TRBV19	TRBJ2-1	TGTGCCAGTACCGGAGGCGGGGCCCCAGTAACGGATGAGCAGTTCTTC	CASTGGGAPVTDEQFF
.	many	TRBV6-7	TRBJ2-7	TGTGCCAACCTGATGAAGATTAGGCAGTACTTC	CANLMKIRQYF
.	many	TRBV2	TRBJ1-6	TGTGCCAGCAGTGATAGACTGAGCTATAATTCACCCCTCCACTTT	CASSDRLSYNSPLHF
.	.	TRBV6-5	TRBJ2-7	TGTGCCAGCAGTCCCGGGACCAAATCCTACGAGCAGTACTTC	CASSPGTKSYEQYF
TRBD2	.	TRBV6-2/TRBV6-3	TRBJ2-1	TGTGCCAGCAGTTCGCGGGGGGTCTCCTACAATGAGCAGTTCTTC	CASSSRGVSYNEQFF
.	many	TRBV7-3	TRBJ2-3	TGTGCCAGCAGCGACGGACCGAGGGGAGATACGCAGTATTTT	CASSDGPRGDTQYF
.	.	TRBV29-1	TRBJ1-4	TGCAGCGTTGGCCTTAGGGGTAATGAAAAACTGTTTTTT	CSVGLRGNEKLFF
TRBD1	many	TRBV11-2	TRBJ2-6	TGTGCCAGCAGTCGGGGACAGACCCTATCGAACACCGGGGCCAACGTCCTGACTTTC	CASSRGQTLSNTGANVLTF
.	.	TRBV4-1	TRBJ2-7	TGCGCCAGCAGCCAAGGGGACCACGTTTACGAGCAGTACTTC	CASSQGDHVYEQYF
.	.	TRBV6-6	TRBJ2-5	TGTGCCAGCAGTTTATTGGGGATGGAGACCCAGTACTTC	CASSLLGMETQYF
.	few	TRBV20-1	TRBJ1-2	TGCAGTGCTAGAGATCCCAAGAAGGACGGAACGAATGGCTACACCTTC	CSARDPKKDGTNGYTF
.	few	TRBV20-1	TRBJ2-1	TGCAGTGCCCTTAGCGTCAACTACAATGAGCAGTTCTTC	CSALSVNYNEQFF
.	few	TRBV13	TRBJ2-7	TGTGCCAGCAGCAACAATTACGGGGCTTCCTACGAGCAGTACTTC	CASSNNYGASYEQYF
.	few	TRBV30	TRBJ2-7	TGTGCCTGGAGTGTAGGGGAAGGTTCCTACGAGCAGTACTTC	CAWSVGEGSYEQYF
.	medium-sized	TRBV10-2	TRBJ1-2	TGCGCCAGCAGCCGGGATGATTATGGCTACACCTTC	CASSRDDYGYTF
.	.	TRBV20-1	TRBJ1-5	TGCAGTGCTAGTGGGGACCGAAATCAGCCCCAGCATTTT	CSASGDRNQPQHF
.	few	TRBV11-3	TRBJ2-5	TGTGCCAGCAGCTTAGGTTGGGAGACCCAGTACTTC	CASSLGWETQYF
TRBD2	many	TRBV12-3/TRBV12-4	TRBJ2-3	TGTGCCAGCAGTTCAGCGGGAGGGCCATCAGATACGCAGTATTTT	CASSSAGGPSDTQYF
TRBD1	few	TRBV6-6	TRBJ1-3	TGTGCCAGCAGTTGGACAGGGCGAGAAAACACCATATATTTT	CASSWTGRENTIYF
TRBD1	.	TRBV6-5	TRBJ2-2	TGTGCCAGCAGTCACAGACCGGGACAGAGTACCGGGGAGCTGTTTTTT	CASSHRPGQSTGELFF
.	.	TRBV7-6	TRBJ2-7	TGTGCCAGCAGCCAACCCTTTAGTGGCTACGAGCAGTACTTC	CASSQPFSGYEQYF
.	many	TRBV6-1	TRBJ2-1	TGTGCCAGCAGCGTGGGGTCAAAGGACGAGCAGTTCTTC	CASSVGSKDEQFF
.	few	TRBV3-1	TRBJ2-3	TGTGCCAGCAGTTCCTCGTTCATAAACACAGATACGCAGTATTTT	CASSSSFINTDTQYF
.	few	TRBV29-1	TRBJ1-4	TGCAGCGGTGGAGTACCTAATGAAAAACTGTTTTTT	CSGGVPNEKLFF
TRBD1	few	TRBV4-1	TRBJ2-7	TGCGCCAGCAGCCACCCCGGACAGGGTACCTACGAGCAGTACTTC	CASSHPGQGTYEQYF
.	few	TRBV19	TRBJ1-2	TGTGCCAGTAGTATGGTCTTCACTCAGGGGACTTATGGCTACACCTTC	CASSMVFTQGTYGYTF
TRBD2	many	TRBV7-8	TRBJ2-1	TGTGCCAGCAGCTTAGATAGCGGGAGTTTGAATGAGCAGTTCTTC	CASSLDSGSLNEQFF
.	.	TRBV4-1	TRBJ1-1	TGCGCCAGCAGCCAAGCTACCGGGCGTGAAGCTTTCTTT	CASSQATGREAFF
.	.	TRBV4-1	TRBJ2-6	TGCGCCAGCAGCCAGGGTCAAATGGCCGGGGCCAACGTCCTGACTTTC	CASSQGQMAGANVLTF
TRBD2	.	TRBV5-1	TRBJ2-3	TGCGCCAGCAGCTCATCTAGCGGGTTCACCGCGGCAGATACGCAGTATTTT	CASSSSSGFTAADTQYF
.	many	TRBV12-3/TRBV12-4	TRBJ2-3	TGTGCCAGCAGTTTACAACTCTCTAGCACAGATACGCAGTATTTT	CASSLQLSSTDTQYF
TRBD1	many	TRBV19	TRBJ2-7	TGTGCCAGTAGCTCAGGACCCGGGACAGACTCCTACGAGCAGTACTTC	CASSSGPGTDSYEQYF
.	many	TRBV28	TRBJ2-6	TGTGCCAGCGGACCAACAGGGGCCAACGTCCTGACTTTC	CASGPTGANVLTF
.	few	TRBV20-1	TRBJ1-5	TGCAGTGCTAGTATGGGGTATAGCAATCAGCCCCAGCATTTT	CSASMGYSNQPQHF
.	many	TRBV11-2	TRBJ2-1	TGTGCCAGCAGCTTAGCCAGCTACAATGAGCAGTTCTTC	CASSLASYNEQFF
TRBD1	.	TRBV9	TRBJ1-2	TGTGCCAGCAGCTTCCGGGACAGCCCGACCCCCTATGGCTACACCTTC	CASSFRDSPTPYGYTF
.	many	TRBV3-1	TRBJ1-1	TGTGCCAGCAGCCAAGGGGACGTGGGGGCTTTCTTT	CASSQGDVGAFF
.	few	TRBV11-3	TRBJ2-7	TGTGCCAGCAGCTTAGAGGGCGACGAGCAGTACTTC	CASSLEGDEQYF
TRBD1	few	TRBV5-1	TRBJ2-7	TGCGCCAGCCGGGGGACAGGGCGCTACGAGCAGTACTTC	CASRGTGRYEQYF
TRBD2	many	TRBV7-8	TRBJ2-7	TGTGCCAGCAGCTCCGGACTAGCGGCCTACGAGCAGTACTTC	CASSSGLAAYEQYF
.	.	TRBV29-1	TRBJ2-3	TGCAGCGTTGAAGATGTTGAGGACGCGGCCACAGATACGCAGTATTTT	CSVEDVEDAATDTQYF
.	.	TRBV4-1	TRBJ2-6	TGCGCCAGCAGCCAAGATAGGGGCTCTGGGGCCAACGTCCTGACTTTC	CASSQDRGSGANVLTF
.	few	TRBV5-5	TRBJ1-1	TGTGCCAGCAGCTCCGGACAGATGAACACTGAAGCTTTCTTT	CASSSGQMNTEAFF
TRBD2	few	TRBV12-3/TRBV12-4	TRBJ2-3	TGTGCCAGCAGTGGGACTAGCGGGAGTCCAGATACGCAGTATTTT	CASSGTSGSPDTQYF
.	few	TRBV28	TRBJ2-7	TGTGCCAGCAGTGCCATGGGGGGACCCTACGAGCAGTACTTC	CASSAMGGPYEQYF
.	.	TRBV29-1	TRBJ1-2	TGCAGCGTTGAGGGGGGCGAATTCTACTATGGCTACACCTTC	CSVEGGEFYYGYTF
.	.	TRBV20-1	TRBJ2-7	TGCAGTGCTATGTCTAGCGACGAGCAGTACTTC	CSAMSSDEQYF
TRBD2	few	TRBV2	TRBJ2-5	TGTGCCAGCAGGGAGCGGGAGGGCCCAGAGACCCAGTACTTC	CASREREGPETQYF
.	many	TRBV12-3/TRBV12-4	TRBJ2-2	TGTGCCTCGGGCCTCGCGAACACCGGGGAGCTGTTTTTT	CASGLANTGELFF